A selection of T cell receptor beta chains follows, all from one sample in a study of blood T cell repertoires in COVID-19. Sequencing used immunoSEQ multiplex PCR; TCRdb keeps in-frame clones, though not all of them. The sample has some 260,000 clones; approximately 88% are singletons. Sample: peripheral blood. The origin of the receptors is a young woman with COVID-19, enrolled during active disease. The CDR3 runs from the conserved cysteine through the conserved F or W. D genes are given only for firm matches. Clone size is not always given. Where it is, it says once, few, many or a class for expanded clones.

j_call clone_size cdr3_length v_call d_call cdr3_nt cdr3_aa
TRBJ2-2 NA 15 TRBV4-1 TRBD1 TGCGCCAGCAGCCCTAGGGACAGAAACACCGGGGAGCTGTTTTTT CASSPRDRNTGELFF
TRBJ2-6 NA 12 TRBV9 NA TGTGCGACGGAGGCTGGGGCCAACGTCCTGACTTTC CATEAGANVLTF
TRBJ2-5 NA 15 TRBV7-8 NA TGTGCCAGCAGCTTCTATCTGAGGGGGCAAGAGACCCAGTACTTC CASSFYLRGQETQYF
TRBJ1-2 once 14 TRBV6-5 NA TGTGCCAGCAGCCTAGGAGGCAGCCCTGATGGCTACACCTTC CASSLGGSPDGYTF
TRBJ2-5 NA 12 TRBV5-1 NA TGCGCCAGCAGCATCGGGGAAGAGACCCAGTACTTC CASSIGEETQYF
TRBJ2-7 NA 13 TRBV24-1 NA TGTGCCACCAGTGGTCCCCACAGCTACGAGCAGTACTTC CATSGPHSYEQYF
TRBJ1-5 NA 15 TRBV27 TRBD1 TGTGCCAGCAGGGGGACAGGGCATAGCAATCAGCCCCAGCATTTT CASRGTGHSNQPQHF
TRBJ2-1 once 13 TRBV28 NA TGTGCCAGCAGGGATCTAGCGCGGAATGAGCAGTTCTTC CASRDLARNEQFF
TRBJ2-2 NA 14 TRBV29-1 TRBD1 TGCAGCGCTAGGGACAGGGGGGGCACCGGGGAGCTGTTTTTT CSARDRGGTGELFF
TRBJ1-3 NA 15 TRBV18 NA TGTGCCAGCTCACCCGGACTATTCTCTGGAAACACCATATATTTT CASSPGLFSGNTIYF
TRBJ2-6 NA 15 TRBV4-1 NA TGCGCCAGCAGTCGACAGGTAGATGGGGCCAACGTCCTGACTTTC CASSRQVDGANVLTF
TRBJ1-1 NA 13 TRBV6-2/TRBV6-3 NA TGTGCCAGCAGTATCGGGGGGAACACTGAAGCTTTCTTT CASSIGGNTEAFF
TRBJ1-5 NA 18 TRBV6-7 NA TGTGCCAGCAGTTATCCGCAGCCGGGGTTGAGGAGCAATCAGCCCCAGCATTTT CASSYPQPGLRSNQPQHF
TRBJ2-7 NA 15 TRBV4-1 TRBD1 TGCGCCAGCAGCCGCGACAGGGTTTACCTCTACGAGCAGTACTTC CASSRDRVYLYEQYF
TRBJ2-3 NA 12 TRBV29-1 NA TGCAGCGTGGGGGGACCGGCAAATACGCAGTATTTT CSVGGPANTQYF
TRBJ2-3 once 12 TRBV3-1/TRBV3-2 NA TGTGCCAGCAGCCAACCCCGAGATACGCAGTATTTT CASSQPRDTQYF
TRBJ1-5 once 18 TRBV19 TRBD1 TGTGCCAGTAGTCTCGGGACAGGGGGCTCGCTGAGCAATCAGCCCCAGCATTTT CASSLGTGGSLSNQPQHF
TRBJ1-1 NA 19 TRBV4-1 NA TGCGCCAGCAGCCAAGGATTTGCAGTTGATTGGGGGGACCACACTGAAGCTTTCTTT CASSQGFAVDWGDHTEAFF
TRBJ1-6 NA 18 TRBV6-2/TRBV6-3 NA TGTGCCAGCAGTTACCCCACCGCAAAGAGCTCCTATAATTCACCCCTCCACTTT CASSYPTAKSSYNSPLHF
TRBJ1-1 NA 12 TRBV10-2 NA TGCGCCAGCAGTGTAGGGGGCACTGAAGCTTTCTTT CASSVGGTEAFF
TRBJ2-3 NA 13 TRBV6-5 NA TGTGCCAGCAGTTACGCTGAAAGCGATACGCAGTATTTT CASSYAESDTQYF
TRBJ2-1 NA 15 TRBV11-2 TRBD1 TGTGCCAGCAGCCTACGACAGGGGAGATACAATGAGCAGTTCTTC CASSLRQGRYNEQFF
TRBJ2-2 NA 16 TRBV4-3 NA TGCGCCAGCAGCCAAGTGGCCCGGCGGATAACCGGGGAGCTGTTTTTT CASSQVARRITGELFF
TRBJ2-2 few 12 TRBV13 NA TGTGCCAGCAGGCCTAGTACCGGGGAGCTGTTTTTT CASRPSTGELFF
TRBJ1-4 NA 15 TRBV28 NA TGTGCCAGCAGGCAGGGACATCGGGTCGGAGAAAAACTGTTTTTT CASRQGHRVGEKLFF
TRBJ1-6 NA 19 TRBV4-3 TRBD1 TGCGCCAGCAGCCAAGATCTGAACACAGGGGGATCCTATAATTCACCCCTCCACTTT CASSQDLNTGGSYNSPLHF
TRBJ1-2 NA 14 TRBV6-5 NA TGTGCCAGCAGGGGGCACCTAACTAACTATGGCTACACCTTC CASRGHLTNYGYTF